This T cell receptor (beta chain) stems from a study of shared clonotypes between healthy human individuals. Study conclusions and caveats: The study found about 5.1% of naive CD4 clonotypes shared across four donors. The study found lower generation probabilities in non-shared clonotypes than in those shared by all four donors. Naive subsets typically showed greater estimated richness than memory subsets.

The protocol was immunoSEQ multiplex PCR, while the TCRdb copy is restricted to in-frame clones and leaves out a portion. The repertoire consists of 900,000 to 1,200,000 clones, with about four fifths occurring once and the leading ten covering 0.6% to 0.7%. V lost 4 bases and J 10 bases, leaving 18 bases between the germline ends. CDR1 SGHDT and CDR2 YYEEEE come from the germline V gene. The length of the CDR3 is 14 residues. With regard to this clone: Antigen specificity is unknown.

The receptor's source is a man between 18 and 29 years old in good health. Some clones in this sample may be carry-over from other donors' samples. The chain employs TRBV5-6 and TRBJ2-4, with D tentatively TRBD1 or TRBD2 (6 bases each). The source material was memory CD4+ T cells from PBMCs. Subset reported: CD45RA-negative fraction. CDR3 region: CASSPRRGDPIQYF. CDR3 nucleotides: TGTGCCAGCAGCCCCCGGAGGGGGGATCCTATTCAGTACTTC.